This TCR beta chain is from a study of technical replicates of blood from several donors. Trimming pared 11 bases from V and 2 bases from J, leaving 13 bases between. Germline V gene sequence: CDR1 SGHTA, CDR2 FQGNSA. This CDR3 contains 13 residues. Sequencing was performed with immunoSEQ multiplex PCR; in TCRdb, only in-frame clones are kept and a portion is missing. The table shows tens of thousands of clones, with roughly 90% occurring only once. The chain has TRBV7-2 and TRBJ1-3; the D gene is possibly TRBD1 (5 bases). This receptor was obtained from a human donor in good health. Some clones in this sample may be carry-over from other donors' samples. Input material: PBMCs. The chain's CDR3 is CALGRAPGNTIYF. DNA for the CDR3: TGTGCCCTCGGCAGGGCGCCTGGAAACACCATATATTTT.